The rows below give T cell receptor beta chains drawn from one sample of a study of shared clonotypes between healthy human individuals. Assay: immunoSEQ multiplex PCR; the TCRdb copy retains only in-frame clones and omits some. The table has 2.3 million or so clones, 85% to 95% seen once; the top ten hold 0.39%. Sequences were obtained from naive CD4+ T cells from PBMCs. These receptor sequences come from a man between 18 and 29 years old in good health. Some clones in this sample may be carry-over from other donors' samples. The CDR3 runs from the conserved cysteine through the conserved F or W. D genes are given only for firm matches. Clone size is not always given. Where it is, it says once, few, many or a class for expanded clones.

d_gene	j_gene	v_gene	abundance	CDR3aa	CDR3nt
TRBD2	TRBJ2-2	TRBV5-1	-	CASSLGTSGNTGELFF	TGCGCCAGCAGCCTTGGGACTAGCGGTAACACCGGGGAGCTGTTTTTT
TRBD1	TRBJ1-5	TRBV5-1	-	CASSAGTGNQPQHF	TGCGCCAGCAGCGCCGGGACAGGGAATCAGCCCCAGCATTTT
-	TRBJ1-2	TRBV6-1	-	CASKEGPDYGYTF	TGTGCCAGCAAAGAAGGGCCAGACTATGGCTACACCTTC
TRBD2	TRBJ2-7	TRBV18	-	CASSPRQVGTSSYEQYF	TGTGCCAGCTCACCACGACAGGTGGGGACTAGCTCCTACGAGCAGTACTTC
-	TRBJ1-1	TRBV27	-	CASSLSGWQNTEAFF	TGTGCCAGCAGTTTATCGGGTTGGCAGAACACTGAAGCTTTCTTT
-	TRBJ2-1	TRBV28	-	CASCRAGFDEQFF	TGTGCCAGTTGCCGGGCCGGATTCGATGAGCAGTTCTTC
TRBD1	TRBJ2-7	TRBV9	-	CASSVTGQSYEQYF	TGTGCCAGCAGCGTGACGGGACAGAGCTACGAGCAGTACTTC
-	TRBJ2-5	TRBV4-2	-	CASSQDLTSQETQYF	TGTGCCAGCAGCCAAGATCTGACTTCACAAGAGACCCAGTACTTC
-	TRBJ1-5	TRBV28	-	CASSLPGTTSNQPQHF	TGTGCCAGCAGTTTACCTGGGACCACTAGCAATCAGCCCCAGCATTTT
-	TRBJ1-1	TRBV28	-	CASSSPTTNTEAFF	TGTGCCAGCAGTTCACCGACTACGAACACTGAAGCTTTCTTT
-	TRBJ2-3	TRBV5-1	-	CASSLTTLSTDTQYF	TGCGCCAGCAGCTTGACAACGCTTAGCACAGATACGCAGTATTTT
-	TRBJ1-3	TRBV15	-	CATSPPGPGNTIYF	TGTGCCACCAGCCCTCCCGGCCCGGGAAACACCATATATTTT
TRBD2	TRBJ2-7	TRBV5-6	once	CASSRAGVYEQYF	TGTGCCAGCAGCCGAGCGGGGGTATACGAGCAGTACTTC
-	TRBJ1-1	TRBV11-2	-	CASSQLTALNTEAFF	TGTGCCAGCAGCCAACTGACAGCCTTGAACACTGAAGCTTTCTTT
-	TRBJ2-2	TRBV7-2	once	CASSRQNTGELFF	TGTGCCAGCAGTCGACAGAACACCGGGGAGCTGTTTTTT
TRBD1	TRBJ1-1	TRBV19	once	CASRTGTGRNTEAFF	TGTGCCAGTAGAACCGGGACAGGGAGGAACACTGAAGCTTTCTTT
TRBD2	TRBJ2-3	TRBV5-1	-	CASRASGRSGTDTQYF	TGCGCCAGCAGAGCTAGCGGGAGGTCTGGGACAGATACGCAGTATTTT
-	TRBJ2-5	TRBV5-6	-	CASSLTTGVRETQYF	TGTGCCAGCAGCCTAACTACAGGCGTCCGAGAGACCCAGTACTTC
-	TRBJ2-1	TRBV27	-	CASTRPGSTGEQFF	TGTGCCAGCACTCGCCCCGGGAGCACCGGTGAGCAGTTCTTC
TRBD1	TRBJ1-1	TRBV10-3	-	CAIRTDREGYTEAFF	TGTGCCATCAGGACAGACAGGGAGGGTTACACTGAAGCTTTCTTT
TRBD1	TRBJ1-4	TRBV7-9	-	CASSPQGEKLFF	TGTGCCAGCAGCCCACAGGGGGAAAAACTGTTTTTT
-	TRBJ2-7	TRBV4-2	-	CASGTWDTTAYEQYF	TGTGCCAGCGGCACGTGGGACACCACGGCCTACGAGCAGTACTTC
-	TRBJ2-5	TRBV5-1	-	CASSLEGTGETQYF	TGCGCCAGCAGCTTGGAAGGCACGGGAGAGACCCAGTACTTC
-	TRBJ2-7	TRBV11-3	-	CASSLARGYEQYF	TGTGCCAGCAGCTTAGCACGGGGCTACGAGCAGTACTTC
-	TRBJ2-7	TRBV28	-	CATGRGSSYEQYF	TGTGCCACCGGCCGCGGCAGCTCCTACGAGCAGTACTTC
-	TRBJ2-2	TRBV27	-	CASSLGHGQLFF	TGTGCCAGCAGTTTAGGGCACGGGCAGCTGTTTTTT
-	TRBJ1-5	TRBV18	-	CASSPSQGLDQPQHF	TGTGCCAGCTCACCCTCACAGGGACTCGATCAGCCCCAGCATTTT
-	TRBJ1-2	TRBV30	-	CAWSDTGFYYGYTF	TGTGCCTGGAGTGATACAGGGTTCTACTATGGCTACACCTTC
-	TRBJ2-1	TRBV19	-	CASRGLGYNEQFF	TGTGCCAGTAGGGGACTGGGATACAATGAGCAGTTCTTC
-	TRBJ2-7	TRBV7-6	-	CASSLAYAKISYEQYF	TGTGCCAGCAGCTTAGCTTATGCGAAGATATCCTACGAGCAGTACTTC
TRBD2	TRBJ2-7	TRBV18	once	CASSPIAGGALEQYF	TGTGCCAGCTCACCGATAGCGGGAGGGGCTTTAGAGCAGTACTTC
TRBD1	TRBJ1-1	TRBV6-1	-	CASSERETGLNTEAFF	TGTGCCAGCAGTGAACGGGAGACAGGGCTGAACACTGAAGCTTTCTTT
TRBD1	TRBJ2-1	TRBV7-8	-	CASSVYRDRAYNEQFF	TGTGCCAGCAGCGTATACCGGGACAGGGCCTACAATGAGCAGTTCTTC
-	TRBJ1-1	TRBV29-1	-	CSVTGTLRDTEAFF	TGCAGCGTCACGGGGACCCTAAGGGACACTGAAGCTTTCTTT
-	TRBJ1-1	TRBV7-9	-	CASRKDPWGGTEAFF	TGTGCCAGCAGGAAGGACCCTTGGGGGGGCACTGAAGCTTTCTTT
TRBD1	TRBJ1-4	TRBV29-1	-	CSAQGTVFANEKLFF	TGCAGCGCCCAAGGGACAGTCTTCGCTAATGAAAAACTGTTTTTT
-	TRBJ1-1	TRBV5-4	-	CASSLRTDTEAFF	TGTGCCAGCAGCTTAAGGACAGACACTGAAGCTTTCTTT
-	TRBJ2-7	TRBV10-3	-	CAISGSGQAFRGEQYF	TGTGCCATCAGTGGCTCTGGACAGGCCTTCCGGGGGGAGCAGTACTTC
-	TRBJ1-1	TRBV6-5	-	CASMPWAGETEAFF	TGTGCCAGCATGCCGTGGGCAGGCGAAACTGAAGCTTTCTTT
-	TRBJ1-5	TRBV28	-	CASSYLGGRVGQPQHF	TGTGCCAGCAGCTACTTGGGGGGCCGGGTGGGGCAGCCCCAGCATTTT
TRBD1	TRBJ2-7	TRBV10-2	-	CASSGTGLGYEQYF	TGCGCCAGCAGCGGGACAGGGCTTGGTTACGAGCAGTACTTC
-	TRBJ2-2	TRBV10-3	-	CAIRPGAGELFF	TGTGCCATCAGGCCCGGAGCCGGGGAGCTGTTTTTT